This TCR beta chain was sequenced in a study of CD8+ T cells in alopecia areata. In each case, RNA was isolated and then reverse transcribed into cDNA as the sequencing template. Sequencing was performed with immunoSEQ multiplex PCR; in TCRdb, only in-frame clones are kept and a portion is missing. The table lists under 250,000 clones, 50% to 70% of them singletons. The CDR3 runs to 14 residues. Germline assignment: CDR1 MGHRA and CDR2 YSYEKL. V lost 5 bases and J 0 bases, leaving 7 bases between the germline ends. Alopecia areata patients provided lesional scalp punch biopsies and peripheral blood. The rearrangement links TRBV4-1 to TRBJ2-2; D is unclear. The sample in question was CD4+ T cells sorted from blood, obtained at week 0. The sequence derives from a human donor with alopecia areata. The CDR3 coding sequence is TGCGCCAGCAGCAGGGTCCCGAACACCGGGGAGCTGTTTTTT. It encodes CASSRVPNTGELFF.